One and the same sample provided the 5 T cell receptor beta chains below, sequenced in a study of T cell changes during pregnancy in multiple sclerosis. Repertoires were generated with immunoSEQ multiplex PCR, while TCRdb's copy carries only in-frame clones and drops some. The sample contains approximately 100,000 clones, almost 95% of which appear only once. This material consisted of peripheral blood, taken after pregnancy. These receptors all stem from a female donor with multiple sclerosis, enrolled in a pregnancy study.

The gene calls are TRBV5-1 and TRBJ1-5; D is unclear. The CDR3 consists of 15 residues. Trimming left V 0 bases short and J 4 bases short, with 11 bases between. Germline-derived CDR1 and CDR2 are SGHRS and YFSETQ. CDR3 in DNA: TGCGCCAGCAGCTTGGGAGGGAGCGGAAATCAGCCCCAGCATTTT. Its protein is CASSLGGSGNQPQHF.

V and J are TRBV19 and TRBJ1-1; the D gene is possibly TRBD1 (5 bases). CDR3 length equals 18 residues. V dropped 4 bases and J dropped 5 bases, with 26 bases sitting between them. CDR1 and CDR2 from the germline V gene are LNHDA and SQIVND (reference sequence). The CDR3 spells CASSTILLNSKAGTEAFF. The CDR3 bases are TGTGCCAGTAGTACCATCCTGCTAAATTCGAAAGCAGGGACTGAAGCTTTCTTT.

The CDR3 DNA is TGTGCCAGCAGCTTAGATGGGGGGGTATTGAATGAGCAGTTCTTC. It yields the protein CASSLDGGVLNEQFF. J is TRBJ2-1 and V is TRBV11-3; 7 bases agree with TRBD2. Germline V lookup: CDR1 SGHNT, CDR2 YENEEA. The CDR3 is made up of 15 amino acids. Trimming removed 0 bases from V and 7 bases from J; junction bases left unmatched: 6.

The rearrangement joins TRBV5-1 to TRBJ1-4; D remains unclear. Germline loops: CDR1 SGHRS, CDR2 YFSETQ. CDR3 size: 13 residues. The V and J ends lost 0 bases and 8 bases respectively, with 8 bases between them. The CDR3 loop is CASSLAGEEKLFF. The CDR3 DNA follows: TGCGCCAGCAGCTTGGCCGGGGAGGAAAAACTGTTTTTT. The full variable domain, its missing parts supplied by reference TRBV5-1 and TRBJ1-4, is KAGVTQTPRYLIKTRGQQVTLSCSPISGHRSVSWYQQTPGQGLQFLFEYFSETQRNKGNFPGRFSGRQFSNSRSEMNVSTLELGDSALYLCASSLAGEEKLFFGSGTQLSVL.

The chain has TRBV5-4 and TRBJ2-5; possible D gene TRBD1, 6 bases. The germline V gene encodes CDR1 SGHNT and CDR2 YYREEE (reference sequence). The CDR3 is 15 residues long. Trimming took off 4 bases at V and 2 bases at J, with 15 bases between the two ends. Here the CDR3 reads CASSLRGQGQETQYF. CDR3 nucleotide sequence: TGTGCCAGCAGCCTCAGGGGTCAGGGTCAAGAGACCCAGTACTTC.